The 29 T cell receptor beta chains listed next were all sequenced from one sample in a study of blood T cell repertoires in COVID-19. The assay was immunoSEQ multiplex PCR, and TCRdb's table has in-frame clones only and misses some. The sample lists roughly 230,000 clones, about 86% occurring once. Material for sequencing was PBMCs or T cells enriched from blood (not recorded which). All receptors come from a man over 45 who had recovered from COVID-19.

This chain joins TRBV29-1 and TRBJ2-1; D gene unclear. The CDR3 runs to 14 residues. The germline V gene encodes CDR1 SQVTM and CDR2 ANQGSEA. V was clipped by 4 bases and J by 1 base, with 11 bases between them. The CDR3 region is CSVGPRGSYNEQFF. In DNA form, the CDR3 reads TGCAGCGTTGGACCTCGAGGATCCTACAATGAGCAGTTCTTC.

The J gene is TRBJ1-1, the V gene TRBV27; 9 bases match TRBD1. Germline V gene lookup returns CDR1 MNHEY and CDR2 SMNVEV (reference sequence). The CDR3 runs 15 residues. J was trimmed by 7 bases and V by 6 bases; bases with no gene match: 12. In DNA form, the CDR3 reads TGTGCCAGCAGCCGGAGACGGGGACAGGGTGGTGAAGCTTTCTTT. Protein sequence: CASSRRRGQGGEAFF.

The chain has TRBV5-1 and TRBJ2-3, with 9 positions matching TRBD1. V dropped 1 base and J dropped 4; count of bases not matched to a gene: 4. CDR1 and CDR2 from the germline V gene are SGHRS and YFSETQ. CDR3 length: 15 residues. Written as DNA, the CDR3 is TGCGCCAGCAGCTTGACAGGGGGCTTTTCAGATACGCAGTATTTT. It encodes CASSLTGGFSDTQYF.

This CDR3 reads CASSLVRGTYEQYF. CDR3 coding DNA: TGTGCCAGCAGCTTAGTTCGCGGGACCTACGAGCAGTACTTC. The chain carries TRBV11-3 and TRBJ2-7; perhaps TRBD2 as D (6 bases). Trimming left V 1 base short and J 2 bases short, with 9 bases between. Germline-derived CDR1 and CDR2 are SGHNT and YENEEA. This CDR3 has 14 residues.

The V call is TRBV19, the J call TRBJ2-7; 12 nucleotides align to TRBD1. In germline, CDR1 is LNHDA, CDR2 SQIVND (reference sequence). Germline trimming cut 10 bases from V and 3 bases from J; bases unmatched to any gene: 4. This CDR3 comprises 13 residues. CDR3 loop: CATGQGADYEQYF. In nucleotides, the CDR3 is TGTGCCACGGGACAGGGGGCAGACTACGAGCAGTACTTC.

This chain uses TRBV7-9 with TRBJ2-7; D might be TRBD1 (5 bases). Per germline, CDR1 SEHNR and CDR2 FQNEAQ (reference sequence). This CDR3 has 13 amino acids. The V end was cut by 3 bases, the J end by 5 bases, with 11 bases between. The CDR3 loop is CASSLQRGHEQYF. CDR3 nucleotide sequence: TGTGCCAGCAGCTTGCAAAGGGGCCACGAGCAGTACTTC.

J is TRBJ2-5 and V is TRBV19; the match to TRBD1 covers 8 bases. This CDR3 is built from 15 residues. Germline-derived CDR1 and CDR2 are LNHDA and SQIVND (reference sequence). J lost 6 bases, V lost 0 bases, and 6 bases had no gene match. As DNA, the CDR3 is TGTGCCAGTAGTATAGATTTTCACAGGGGGAAGACCCAGTACTTC. Its translation: CASSIDFHRGKTQYF. The complete variable domain, with remaining parts taken from reference TRBV19 and TRBJ2-5, reads DGGITQSPKYLFRKEGQNVTLSCEQNLNHDAMYWYRQDPGQGLRLIYYSQIVNDFQKGDIAEGYSVSREKKESFPLTVTSAQKNPTAFYLCASSIDFHRGKTQYFGPGTRLLVL.

The chain has TRBV2 and TRBJ2-1; D is perhaps TRBD2 (6 bases). CDR3 length: 14 residues. Germline V gene data show CDR1 as SNHLY and CDR2 as FYNNEI. Between the trimmed V and J ends, which lost 10 bases and 6 bases, there was a span of 19 bases. CDR3 sequence reads: CAIPRERAINEQFF. CDR3 coding DNA: TGTGCCATCCCCCGTGAGCGGGCAATCAATGAGCAGTTCTTC.

The chain joins TRBV29-1 to TRBJ1-3, with D possibly being TRBD1 (6 bases). CDR3 length equals 15 residues. Germline CDR1 SQVTM, CDR2 ANQGSEA. V dropped 3 bases and J dropped 4 bases, with 16 bases sitting between them. In DNA form, the CDR3 reads TGCAGCGTTGACGTCAGGGGACCAGGCGGAAACACCATATATTTT. It is translated as CSVDVRGPGGNTIYF. Drawing the rest from reference TRBV29-1 and TRBJ1-3, the complete variable domain is SAVISQKPSRDICQRGTSLTIQCQVDSQVTMMFWYRQQPGQSLTLIATANQGSEATYESGFVIDKFPISRPNLTFSTLTVSNMSPEDSSIYLCSVDVRGPGGNTIYFGEGSWLTVV.

Turning to this clone: This CDR3 is also generated by other DNA sequences in the sample. J is TRBJ2-7 and V is TRBV5-1; weak D call: TRBD2 (5 bases). Germline loops: CDR1 SGHRS, CDR2 YFSETQ. The CDR3 totals 14 residues. V dropped 2 bases and J dropped 0 bases, with 9 bases sitting between them. The CDR3 coding sequence is TGCGCCAGCAGCTTAACGGGGTCCTCCTACGAGCAGTACTTC. Its translation is CASSLTGSSYEQYF.

This clone showed up just a few times. This rearrangement joins TRBV7-8 to TRBJ2-7; D call uncertain. Germline CDR1 and CDR2: SGHVS and FQNEAQ. The CDR3 has 14 residues. V was cut by 0 bases and J by 7 bases, with 13 bases left in between. DNA for the CDR3: TGTGCCAGCAGCTTAGCGACGGCGGCTGGAGAGCAGTACTTC. Translating gives CASSLATAAGEQYF.

This clone turned up a few times. J is TRBJ1-6 and V is TRBV14; 8 nucleotides agree with TRBD1. V dropped 3 bases and J dropped 7; count of bases not matched to a gene: 8. The CDR3 sequence is 16 residues long. Germline V gene sequence: CDR1 SGHDN, CDR2 FVKESK. This CDR3 is CASSHRTGKVNSPLHF. The CDR3 DNA sequence: TGTGCCAGCAGCCATCGGACAGGGAAGGTGAATTCACCCCTCCACTTT.

The chain carries TRBV9 and TRBJ2-1; 9 nucleotides agree with TRBD2. The CDR3 runs to 16 residues. Germline CDR1 is SGDLS and CDR2 is YYNGEE. The V gene end was trimmed by 4 bases and the J gene end by 7 bases; junction bases not matched to a gene: 12. The CDR3 DNA sequence: TGTGCCAGCAGCCCCCCAAGAGGCGGGGGGGCGAATGAGCAGTTCTTC. This codes for CASSPPRGGGANEQFF.

In its sample, this clone was seen once. The chain recombines TRBV11-1 with TRBJ2-5; D may be TRBD1 (5 bases). Trimming pared 3 bases from V and 12 bases from J, leaving 17 bases between. This CDR3 contains 13 residues. Germline V gene data show CDR1 as SGHAT and CDR2 as FQDESV (reference sequence). The CDR3 region is CASSFPSGARKYF. The CDR3, as DNA: TGTGCCAGCAGCTTCCCTAGTGGGGCCCGGAAGTACTTC.

The chain carries TRBV29-1 and TRBJ1-5, with TRBD1 matching 7 bases. Looked up from germline, CDR1 is SQVTM and CDR2 is ANQGSEA. This CDR3 region has 14 residues. Trimming at V came to 7 bases and at J to 4 bases, leaving 10 bases not matched to a gene. The CDR3 region is CSAQTGPENQPQHF. In DNA form, the CDR3 reads TGCAGCGCCCAGACAGGGCCAGAGAATCAGCCCCAGCATTTT.

This clone was counted only a few times. This CDR3 is CASSPMTSVSQPQHF. The CDR3 nucleotides read TGTGCCAGCAGCCCGATGACATCGGTCTCCCAGCCCCAGCATTTT. The gene calls are TRBV2 and TRBJ1-5; D is undetermined. This CDR3 is built from 15 residues. The germline gives CDR1 SNHLY, CDR2 FYNNEI. With 6 bases removed from V and 7 bases from J, the gap between germline ends came to 19 bases. The full variable domain, rest sourced from reference TRBV2 and TRBJ1-5, is EPEVTQTPSHQVTQMGQEVILRCVPISNHLYFYWYRQILGQKVEFLVSFYNNEISEKSEIFDDQFSVERPDGSNFTLKIRSTKLEDSAMYFCASSPMTSVSQPQHFGDGTRLSIL.

V usage is TRBV2 and J usage is TRBJ1-5, with D unclear. Germline CDR1 reads SNHLY; CDR2 reads FYNNEI. This CDR3 is built from 14 residues. V lost 2 bases to trimming and J lost 5 bases, with 10 bases between them. CDR3 sequence reads: CASSESRGDQPQHF. CDR3 DNA: TGTGCCAGCAGTGAAAGTCGGGGAGATCAGCCCCAGCATTTT.

This chain joins TRBV4-2 and TRBJ1-2; no reliable D call. The CDR3 contains 14 residues. CDR1 is LGHNA, CDR2 YNFKEQ, per germline. Trimming cost V 2 bases and J 6 bases, with 13 bases left between them. CDR3: CASSQQEAADGYTF. CDR3 DNA sequence: TGTGCCAGCAGCCAACAAGAAGCCGCGGATGGCTACACCTTC.

The V gene is TRBV24-1, the J gene TRBJ2-5; the D is unclear. The CDR3 runs 14 residues. V lost 4 bases, J lost 7 bases, and 15 bases lay in between. In germline, CDR1 is KGHDR, CDR2 SFDVKD. DNA of the CDR3: TGTGCCACCAGTGACCCCCAACAAAGAGGGACCCAGTACTTC. This translates into CATSDPQQRGTQYF.

The rearrangement links TRBV6-2 or TRBV6-3 to TRBJ1-2; 7 bases are a match to TRBD1. Germline trimming cut 6 bases from V and 8 bases from J; bases unmatched to any gene: 9. CDR1 MNHEY and CDR2 SVGEGT come from the germline V gene. CDR3 length: 13 amino acids. The CDR3 loop is CASSPDRVYGYTF. The CDR3 DNA follows: TGTGCCAGCAGCCCAGACAGGGTTTACGGCTACACCTTC.

This chain links TRBV27 with TRBJ2-7; 8 bases are shared with TRBD1. CDR1 and CDR2 from the germline V gene are MNHEY and SMNVEV (reference sequence). Unmatched junction bases numbered 6, after V lost 6 bases and J lost 2 bases. The CDR3 extends over 14 amino acids. DNA of the CDR3: TGTGCCAGCAGCTCGACAGGGGCAACCTACGAGCAGTACTTC. This sequence encodes CASSSTGATYEQYF.

V and J are TRBV28 and TRBJ1-6; 9 positions match TRBD1. V lost 7 bases, J lost 6 bases, and 1 base stayed unmatched. CDR1 is MDHEN, CDR2 SYDVKM, per germline. The CDR3 is 13 amino acids. CDR3 protein: CASKGQGNSPLHF. CDR3 nucleotide sequence: TGTGCCAGCAAGGGACAGGGTAATTCACCCCTCCACTTT.

The V gene is TRBV18, the J gene TRBJ2-7; 9 positions match TRBD2. CDR1 is KGHSH, CDR2 LQKENI, per germline. The CDR3 totals 17 residues. The V segment lost 0 bases and the J segment 4 bases; nucleotides outside the gene matches: 10. CDR3 loop: CASSPPRGGRARYEQYF. The CDR3 nucleotides read TGTGCCAGCTCACCACCGAGAGGCGGGAGGGCTAGATACGAGCAGTACTTC.

The genes are TRBV18 and TRBJ2-7, with 7 bases identical to TRBD2. Trimming cost V 2 bases and J 5 bases; bases outside gene matches: 12. CDR3 length: 16 residues. The germline gives CDR1 KGHSH, CDR2 LQKENI. The CDR3 is CASSPTSAGVGNEQYF. The CDR3 DNA sequence: TGTGCCAGCTCACCAACCTCCGCGGGAGTAGGTAACGAGCAGTACTTC.

This clone occurred once. The V and J genes are TRBV19 and TRBJ1-2; 7 bases fit TRBD1. The J segment lost 9 bases and the V segment lost 4 bases, leaving 20 bases of the junction unmatched. Germline V CDR1 and CDR2: LNHDA, SQIVND (reference sequence). The CDR3 totals 17 residues. As DNA, the CDR3 is TGTGCCAGTAGTACTCCCCGGACAGGCTTCCTACCCTCTCGCTACACCTTC. It specifies CASSTPRTGFLPSRYTF. The whole variable domain, remainder taken from reference TRBV19 and TRBJ1-2, is DGGITQSPKYLFRKEGQNVTLSCEQNLNHDAMYWYRQDPGQGLRLIYYSQIVNDFQKGDIAEGYSVSREKKESFPLTVTSAQKNPTAFYLCASSTPRTGFLPSRYTFGSGTRLTVV.

The chain combines TRBV14 with TRBJ2-1; TRBD2 matches 11 bases. The CDR3 runs to 15 residues. CDR1 and CDR2 from the germline V gene are SGHDN and FVKESK. J was trimmed by 8 bases and V by 5 bases; bases with no gene match: 8. The CDR3 sequence is CASSLRLAGGYEQFF. The DNA for the CDR3 is TGTGCCAGCAGCTTAAGGCTAGCGGGAGGCTATGAGCAGTTCTTC.

The chain recombines TRBV5-1 with TRBJ2-5; the match to TRBD2 covers 7 bases. The length of the CDR3 is 16 residues. Germline V gene data show CDR1 as SGHRS and CDR2 as YFSETQ. V lost 0 bases and J lost 4; bases outside the gene matches: 9. The CDR3 loop reads CASSLGLLREGETQYF. CDR3 coding DNA: TGCGCCAGCAGCTTGGGGTTGTTGAGGGAGGGAGAGACCCAGTACTTC. The full variable domain, in which reference TRBV5-1 and TRBJ2-5 provide the parts outside the CDR3, is KAGVTQTPRYLIKTRGQQVTLSCSPISGHRSVSWYQQTPGQGLQFLFEYFSETQRNKGNFPGRFSGRQFSNSRSEMNVSTLELGDSALYLCASSLGLLREGETQYFGPGTRLLVL.

The chain uses TRBV10-1 and TRBJ2-3; no definite D call. Germline CDR1 is WNHNN and CDR2 is SYGVQD (reference sequence). V was pared by 3 bases and J by 0 bases, with 13 bases between. CDR3 size: 16 residues. The chain's CDR3 is CASSDPSGASTDTQYF. CDR3 coding DNA: TGCGCCAGCAGTGACCCTTCTGGAGCTAGCACAGATACGCAGTATTTT.

The chain joins TRBV7-3 to TRBJ1-1, with a tentative D call TRBD1 (6 bases). CDR3 length: 13 amino acids. Looked up from germline, CDR1 is SGHTA and CDR2 is FQGTGA. V was trimmed by 1 base and J by 6 bases, leaving 9 bases between them. In nucleotides, the CDR3 is TGTGCCAGCAGCTTAATGGCAGGGGCTGAAGCTTTCTTT. Translated: CASSLMAGAEAFF.